The 20 T cell receptor beta chains below were found in one sample sequenced in a study of shared clonotypes between healthy human individuals. Sequencing was performed with immunoSEQ multiplex PCR; in TCRdb, only in-frame clones are kept and a portion is missing. Of 190,000 or so clones listed, 85% to 95% are singletons. Sequenced sample: naive CD4+ T cells sorted from blood. The subset was: CD45RA+ positively selected. These receptors were taken from a woman aged 25 to 39 in good health.

This clone has more than one count but fewer than ten. V usage is TRBV27 and J usage is TRBJ2-5; D gene unclear. The J call may not be correct, given that the DNA end is closer to TRBJ2-7. CDR1 is MNHEY and CDR2 is SMNVEV in the germline V gene (reference sequence). This CDR3 region has 14 residues. CDR3 DNA: TGTGCCAGCAGTTTATTCGCCGGACCCTACGAGCAGTACTTC. Protein: CASSLFAGPYEQYF.

The chain employs TRBV28 and TRBJ2-5; D is perhaps TRBD2 (6 bases). The J call is in doubt because the DNA end fits TRBJ2-7 better. This CDR3 has 15 amino acids. Germline V gene lookup returns CDR1 MDHEN and CDR2 SYDVKM. CDR3 region: CASSLIGTFSYEQYF. CDR3 in DNA: TGTGCCAGCAGTTTGATCGGGACTTTCTCCTACGAGCAGTACTTC.

The chain joins TRBV5-1 to TRBJ2-7; 7 bases map to TRBD1. The CDR3 contains 14 residues. Unmatched junction bases numbered 3, after V lost 2 bases and J lost 1 base. CDR1 SGHRS and CDR2 YFSETQ come from the germline V gene. CDR3 in amino acids: CASSLGGRSYEQYF. In nucleotides, the CDR3 is TGCGCCAGCAGCTTAGGGGGCCGGTCCTACGAGCAGTACTTC.

The rearrangement joins TRBV10-3 to TRBJ1-5; D unresolved. The germline V gene has CDR1 ENHRY and CDR2 SYGVKD. V was trimmed by 8 bases and J by 7 bases, leaving 12 bases between them. This CDR3 is built from 12 residues. The CDR3 DNA is TGTGCCATCTCTAGGGAAGGGCAGCCCCAGCATTTT. This codes for CAISREGQPQHF.

V usage is TRBV27 and J usage is TRBJ2-7; D is unclear. Germline CDR1 is MNHEY and CDR2 is SMNVEV (reference sequence). The ends were cut back, 7 bases at V and 3 bases at J, with 19 bases in the middle. This CDR3 is 15 amino acids long. CDR3 loop: CASMPSSGTNYEQYF. The CDR3 nucleotides are TGTGCCAGCATGCCGTCCTCCGGCACGAACTACGAGCAGTACTTC.

V gene TRBV6-4 combines with J gene TRBJ2-1; TRBD1 matches at 8 bases. Germline V gene lookup returns CDR1 MRHNA and CDR2 SNTAGT. V lost 5 bases and J lost 1; bases outside the gene matches: 7. This CDR3 comprises 16 residues. CDR3 sequence reads: CASSFAGGTSYNEQFF. For the CDR3, the DNA is TGTGCCAGCAGTTTCGCAGGGGGCACATCCTACAATGAGCAGTTCTTC.

The chain combines TRBV11-3 with TRBJ2-1; TRBD1 matches at 8 bases. Germline V lookup: CDR1 SGHNT, CDR2 YENEEA. The V segment lost 4 bases and the J segment 7 bases; nucleotides outside the gene matches: 6. The length of the CDR3 is 14 residues. CDR3 sequence (DNA): TGTGCCAGCAGCTCTACGACAGGGGCAAATGAGCAGTTCTTC. Residues: CASSSTTGANEQFF.

The chain joins TRBV28 to TRBJ2-5; no clear D. The tail of the sequence fits TRBJ2-7 better, so the J call may be wrong. This CDR3 region has 10 residues. CDR1 MDHEN and CDR2 SYDVKM come from the germline V gene. The CDR3 bases are TGTGCCAGCGTCGTCTACGAGCAGTACTTC. Translated: CASVVYEQYF.

V is TRBV5-8 and J is TRBJ2-6; TRBD1 matches at 7 bases. The germline V gene encodes CDR1 SGHTS and CDR2 YDEGEE. The CDR3 extends over 17 amino acids. J gave up 0 bases and V 2 bases, and 5 bases lay outside the gene matches. CDR3: CASSFYTGDSGANVLTF. As DNA, the CDR3 is TGTGCCAGCAGCTTTTATACAGGGGACTCTGGGGCCAACGTCCTGACTTTC.

This chain joins TRBV7-9 and TRBJ2-7; D unclear. The CDR3 length is 13 residues. Per germline, CDR1 SEHNR and CDR2 FQNEAQ (reference sequence). With 3 bases removed from V and 6 bases from J, the gap between germline ends came to 12 bases. Here the CDR3 reads CASSLAARSEQYF. The CDR3 DNA follows: TGTGCCAGCAGCTTGGCGGCCCGGTCCGAGCAGTACTTC.

CDR3 sequence: CASCRTPSNSYNEQFF. In DNA, the CDR3 is TGTGCCAGTTGCCGGACACCTTCTAACTCCTACAATGAGCAGTTCTTC. The chain recombines TRBV19 with TRBJ2-1, with D tentatively TRBD1 (5 bases). The CDR3 covers 16 residues. In germline, CDR1 is LNHDA, CDR2 SQIVND (reference sequence). V lost 8 bases and J 0 bases, leaving 17 bases between the germline ends.

This clone was observed a single time. This chain links TRBV7-9 with TRBJ2-1, with D maybe TRBD2 (6 bases). This CDR3 comprises 14 residues. Germline CDR1 reads SEHNR; CDR2 reads FQNEAQ (reference sequence). The V end was cut by 4 bases, the J end by 9 bases, with 16 bases between. The CDR3 spells CASSSLTYSGEQFF. CDR3 DNA sequence: TGTGCCAGCAGCTCCCTTACCTATAGCGGTGAGCAGTTCTTC.

The V gene is TRBV2, the J gene TRBJ2-2, with D perhaps TRBD2 (6 bases). The V gene lost 8 bases and the J gene lost 6 bases, with 16 bases spanning the gap. Germline V gene data show CDR1 as SNHLY and CDR2 as FYNNEI. This CDR3 has 14 amino acids. CDR3 in amino acids: CASCGVWEAGELFF. As DNA, the CDR3 is TGTGCCAGCTGTGGAGTCTGGGAGGCCGGGGAGCTGTTTTTT.

This chain links TRBV5-4 with TRBJ1-4; 9 positions match TRBD1. V lost 4 bases and J lost 8; bases outside the gene matches: 6. CDR1 and CDR2 (germline): SGHNT, YYREEE (reference sequence). This CDR3 has 14 amino acids. CDR3 DNA sequence: TGTGCCAGCAGCGGGGACAGGGATGGAGAAAAACTGTTTTTT. Its translation is CASSGDRDGEKLFF.

The rearrangement uses TRBV10-3 and TRBJ2-7; 11 positions match TRBD1. This CDR3 is 14 amino acids long. Germline V lookup: CDR1 ENHRY, CDR2 SYGVKD. Losses at the gene ends were 6 bases for V and 6 bases for J; bases not matched to a gene: 7. Here the CDR3 reads CAISRDRGSGEQYF. The DNA for the CDR3 is TGTGCCATCAGCCGGGACAGGGGGTCGGGCGAGCAGTACTTC.

The gene calls are TRBV11-2 and TRBJ1-3; a possible D gene is TRBD1 (5 bases). CDR1 is SGHAT, CDR2 FQNNGV, per germline. This CDR3 region has 16 residues. Deletions cut 6 bases from V and 0 bases from J, with 15 bases between. CDR3 sequence reads: CASSAGRQGSGNTIYF. Here the CDR3 DNA reads TGTGCCAGCAGTGCGGGACGGCAGGGCTCTGGAAACACCATATATTTT.

V usage is TRBV18 and J usage is TRBJ2-2, with TRBD1 identical over 7 bases. V lost 7 bases to trimming and J lost 1 base; unmatched junction nucleotides: 15. Germline V lookup: CDR1 KGHSH, CDR2 LQKENI. The CDR3 sequence is 18 residues long. This chain's CDR3 is CASLSYYRGSMNTGELFF. CDR3 nucleotides: TGTGCCAGCTTATCCTACTACAGGGGATCCATGAACACCGGGGAGCTGTTTTTT. The complete variable domain, with remaining parts taken from reference TRBV18 and TRBJ2-2, reads NAGVMQNPRHLVRRRGQEARLRCSPMKGHSHVYWYRQLPEEGLKFMVYLQKENIIDESGMPKERFSAEFPKEGPSILRIQQVVRGDSAAYFCASLSYYRGSMNTGELFFGEGSRLTVL.

The count of this clone is one. The chain couples TRBV18 to TRBJ1-6; 7 bases match TRBD1. Looked up from germline, CDR1 is KGHSH and CDR2 is LQKENI. V gave up 1 base and J gave up 7 bases; unmatched junction bases: 10. The CDR3 runs to 17 residues. CDR3 DNA: TGTGCCAGCTCACCACGAGGGGGCGCGGGCGAAAATTCACCCCTCCACTTT. It is translated as CASSPRGGAGENSPLHF.

The rearrangement joins TRBV5-1 to TRBJ2-2; no clear D gene. The V gene lost 1 base and the J gene lost 4 bases, with 8 bases spanning the gap. The CDR3 length is 14 residues. Germline-derived CDR1 and CDR2 are SGHRS and YFSETQ. Here the CDR3 reads CASSLFASTGELFF. In nucleotides, the CDR3 is TGCGCCAGCAGCTTGTTCGCCAGCACCGGGGAGCTGTTTTTT.

The CDR3 bases are TGTGCCAGCAGCCCCACTAGCTGGCAAGAGACCCAGTACTTC. This translates into CASSPTSWQETQYF. This chain connects TRBV27 to TRBJ2-5, with D tentatively TRBD2 (6 bases). The CDR3 sequence is 14 residues long. Looked up from germline, CDR1 is MNHEY and CDR2 is SMNVEV (reference sequence). Trimming took 6 bases from V and 2 from J, leaving 13 bases between them.